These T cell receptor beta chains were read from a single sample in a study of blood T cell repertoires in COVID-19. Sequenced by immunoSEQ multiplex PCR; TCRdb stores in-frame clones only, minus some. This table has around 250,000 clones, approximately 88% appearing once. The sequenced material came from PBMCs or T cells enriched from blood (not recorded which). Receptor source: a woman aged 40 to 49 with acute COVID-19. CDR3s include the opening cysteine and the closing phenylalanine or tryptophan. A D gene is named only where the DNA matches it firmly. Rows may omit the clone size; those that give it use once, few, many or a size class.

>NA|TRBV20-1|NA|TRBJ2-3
CSANEFSSTDTQYF
TGCAGTGCTAATGAGTTTTCTAGCACAGATACGCAGTATTTT
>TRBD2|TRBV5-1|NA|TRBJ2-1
CASSRTSGAYNEQFF
TGCGCCAGCAGCCGGACTAGCGGGGCTTACAATGAGCAGTTCTTC
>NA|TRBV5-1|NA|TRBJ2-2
CASSLDSTGELFF
TGCGCCAGCAGCTTGGACTCCACCGGGGAGCTGTTTTTT
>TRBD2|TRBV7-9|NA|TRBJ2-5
CASSLASTSGYQETQYF
TGTGCCAGCAGCTTAGCAAGCACTAGCGGGTACCAAGAGACCCAGTACTTC
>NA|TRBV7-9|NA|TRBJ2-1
CASSLGSDGSSYNEQFF
TGTGCCAGCAGCTTAGGTTCCGACGGGAGCTCCTACAATGAGCAGTTCTTC
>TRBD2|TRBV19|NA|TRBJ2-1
CASSRTSGRDYDEQFF
TGTGCCAGTAGTAGGACTAGCGGGAGGGACTACGATGAGCAGTTCTTC
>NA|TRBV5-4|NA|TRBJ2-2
CASSLGAPANTGELFF
TGTGCCAGCAGCTTGGGGGCTCCCGCGAACACCGGGGAGCTGTTTTTT
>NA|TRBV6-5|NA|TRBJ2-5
CASSLGARAGNEYF
TGTGCCAGCAGTCTGGGGGCGAGAGCTGGGAACGAGTACTTC
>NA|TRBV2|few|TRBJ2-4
CASSTVFIQYF
TGTGCCAGCAGTACAGTATTCATTCAGTACTTC
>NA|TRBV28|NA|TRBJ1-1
CASKTGLDTEAFF
TGTGCCAGCAAAACAGGATTGGACACTGAAGCTTTCTTT
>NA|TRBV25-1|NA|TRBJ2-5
CASSDNRAETQYF
TGTGCCAGCAGTGATAACAGGGCGGAGACCCAGTACTTC
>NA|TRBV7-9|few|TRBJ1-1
CASTKDSTLNTEAFF
TGTGCCAGCACCAAGGACAGCACCCTTAACACTGAAGCTTTCTTT
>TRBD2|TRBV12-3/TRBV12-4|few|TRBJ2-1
CASSNLAGGEQFF
TGTGCCAGCAGCAATTTAGCGGGAGGTGAGCAGTTCTTC
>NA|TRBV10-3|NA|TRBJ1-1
CAIHDSMNTEAFF
TGTGCCATCCACGACAGCATGAACACTGAAGCTTTCTTT
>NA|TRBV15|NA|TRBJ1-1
CATGPREGTEAFF
TGTGCCACCGGACCTCGGGAGGGTACTGAAGCTTTCTTT
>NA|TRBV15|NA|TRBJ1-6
CATSRNGGSIGSPLHF
TGTGCCACCAGCAGAAATGGAGGGAGTATAGGTTCACCCCTCCACTTT
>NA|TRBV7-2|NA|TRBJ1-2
CASSPRGGFDGYTF
TGTGCCAGCAGCCCAAGGGGGGGTTTCGATGGCTACACCTTC
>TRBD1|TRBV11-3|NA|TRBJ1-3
CASSRGQGSGNTIYF
TGTGCCAGCAGCCGCGGACAGGGCTCTGGAAACACCATATATTTT
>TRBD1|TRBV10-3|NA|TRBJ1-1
CAIRTGGNTEAFF
TGTGCCATCAGGACAGGGGGCAACACTGAAGCTTTCTTT
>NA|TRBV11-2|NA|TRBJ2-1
CASSPHRQVFF
TGTGCCAGCAGCCCACACCGCCAGGTATTCTTC
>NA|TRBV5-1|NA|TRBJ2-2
CASSFSRELFF
TGCGCCAGCAGCTTTAGCCGGGAGCTGTTTTTT
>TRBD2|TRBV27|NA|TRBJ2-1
CASSPSPGSGGSYNEQFF
TGTGCCAGCAGTCCCAGTCCCGGTAGCGGGGGTTCCTACAATGAGCAGTTCTTC
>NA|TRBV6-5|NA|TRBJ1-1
CASRVAVTEAFF
TGTGCCAGCAGGGTTGCGGTCACTGAAGCTTTCTTT
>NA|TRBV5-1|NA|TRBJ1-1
CASSLAPVNTEAFF
TGCGCCAGCAGCTTGGCCCCAGTAAACACTGAAGCTTTCTTT
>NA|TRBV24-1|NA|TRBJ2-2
CATSDPTRTAHGELFF
TGTGCCACCAGTGATCCTACAAGGACAGCCCACGGGGAGCTGTTTTTT
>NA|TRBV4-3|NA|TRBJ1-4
CASSQVRTSTNEKLFF
TGCGCCAGCAGCCAAGTTCGTACTTCAACTAATGAAAAACTGTTTTTT
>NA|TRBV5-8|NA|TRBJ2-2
CASSLGRYSGELFF
TGTGCCAGCAGCCTCGGCAGGTATTCCGGGGAGCTGTTTTTT
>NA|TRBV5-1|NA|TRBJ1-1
CASSWGQGTEAFF
TGCGCCAGCAGCTGGGGTCAGGGTACTGAAGCTTTCTTT
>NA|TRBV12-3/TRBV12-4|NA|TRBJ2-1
CASRLFYNEQFF
TGTGCCAGCAGACTCTTCTACAATGAGCAGTTCTTC
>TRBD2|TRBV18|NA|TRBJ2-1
CASSPPVGTSSYNEQFF
TGTGCCAGCTCACCACCCGTCGGGACTAGCTCCTACAATGAGCAGTTCTTC
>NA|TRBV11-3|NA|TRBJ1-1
CASSLVSGGEAFF
TGTGCCAGCAGCTTAGTATCTGGAGGTGAAGCTTTCTTT
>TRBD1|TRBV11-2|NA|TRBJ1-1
CASSLGAGGHRTEAFF
TGTGCCAGCAGCTTAGGGGCAGGGGGCCATAGGACTGAAGCTTTCTTT
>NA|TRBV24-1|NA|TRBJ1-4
CATSDPEAPEKLFF
TGTGCCACCAGTGACCCGGAGGCCCCTGAAAAACTGTTTTTT
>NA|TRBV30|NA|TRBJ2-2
CGRDNRVGELFF
TGTGGTAGGGACAACCGTGTCGGGGAGCTGTTTTTT
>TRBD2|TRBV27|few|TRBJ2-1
CASRGTSGIYEQFF
TGTGCCAGCAGAGGGACTAGCGGGATATATGAGCAGTTCTTC
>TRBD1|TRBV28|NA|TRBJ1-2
CASSLSRRGPYGYTF
TGTGCCAGCAGTTTAAGTCGCAGGGGGCCTTACGGCTACACCTTC
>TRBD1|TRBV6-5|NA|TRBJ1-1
CASSTPDRGISEAFF
TGTGCCAGCAGTACCCCGGACAGGGGGATCTCTGAAGCTTTCTTT
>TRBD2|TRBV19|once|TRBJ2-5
CASSLVGRAQETQYF
TGTGCCAGTAGTCTCGTTGGGAGGGCACAAGAGACCCAGTACTTC
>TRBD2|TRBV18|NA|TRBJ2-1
CASSPLAEYNEQFF
TGTGCCAGCTCACCTCTAGCGGAGTACAATGAGCAGTTCTTC
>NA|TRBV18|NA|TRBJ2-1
CASSPPMQGEDEQFF
TGTGCCAGCTCACCACCCATGCAGGGGGAGGATGAGCAGTTCTTC
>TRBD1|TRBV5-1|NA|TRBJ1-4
CASSRGQGAEEKLFF
TGCGCCAGCAGCCGGGGACAGGGTGCGGAGGAAAAACTGTTTTTT
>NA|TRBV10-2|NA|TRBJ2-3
CASSYNTQYF
TGCGCCAGCAGTTACAATACGCAGTATTTT
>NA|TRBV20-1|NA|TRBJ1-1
CSALRTEAFF
TGCAGTGCTCTCCGTACTGAAGCTTTCTTT
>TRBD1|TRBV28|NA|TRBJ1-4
CAIKGQPNEKLFF
TGTGCCATCAAGGGACAGCCAAATGAAAAACTGTTTTTT
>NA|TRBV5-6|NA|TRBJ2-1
CASSWRMEGNTEQFF
TGTGCCAGCAGCTGGCGGATGGAGGGGAATACTGAGCAGTTCTTC
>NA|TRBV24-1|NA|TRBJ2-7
CATSDSSDSRREQYF
TGTGCCACCAGTGATTCTTCGGACAGTCGTCGCGAGCAGTACTTC
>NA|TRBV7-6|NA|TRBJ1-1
CASSHPQGAVSEAFF
TGTGCCAGCAGCCATCCACAGGGCGCCGTTTCGGAAGCTTTCTTT
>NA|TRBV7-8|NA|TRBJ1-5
CASSLVGRTQANQPQHF
TGTGCCAGCAGCTTAGTTGGGCGCACACAGGCCAATCAGCCCCAGCATTTT
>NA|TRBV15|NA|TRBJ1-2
CATSRADTNNYGYTF
TGTGCCACCAGCAGAGCGGATACTAACAACTATGGCTACACCTTC
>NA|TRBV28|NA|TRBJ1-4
CASSWGGQTNEKLFF
TGTGCCAGCAGTTGGGGGGGACAAACGAATGAAAAACTGTTTTTT
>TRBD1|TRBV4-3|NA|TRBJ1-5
CASSQNRAGGMVNNQPQHF
TGCGCCAGCAGCCAGAACCGGGCAGGGGGCATGGTTAACAATCAGCCCCAGCATTTT
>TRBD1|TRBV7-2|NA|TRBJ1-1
CASSLEGQGEAFF
TGTGCCAGCAGCTTAGAGGGACAGGGAGAAGCTTTCTTT
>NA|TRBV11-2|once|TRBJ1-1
CASSLDHGMNTEAFF
TGTGCCAGCAGCTTAGATCACGGGATGAACACTGAAGCTTTCTTT
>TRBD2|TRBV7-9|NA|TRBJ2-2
CASSLLRGRAFMNTGELFF
TGTGCCAGCAGCCTACTCCGCGGGAGGGCCTTTATGAACACCGGGGAGCTGTTTTTT
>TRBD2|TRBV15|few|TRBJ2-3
CATSGRRGSGVRDTQYF
TGTGCCACCAGCGGAAGGCGAGGTAGCGGGGTGCGGGATACGCAGTATTTT
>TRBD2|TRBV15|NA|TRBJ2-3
CATEDLGRADTQYF
TGTGCCACCGAGGACCTCGGGAGGGCAGATACGCAGTATTTT